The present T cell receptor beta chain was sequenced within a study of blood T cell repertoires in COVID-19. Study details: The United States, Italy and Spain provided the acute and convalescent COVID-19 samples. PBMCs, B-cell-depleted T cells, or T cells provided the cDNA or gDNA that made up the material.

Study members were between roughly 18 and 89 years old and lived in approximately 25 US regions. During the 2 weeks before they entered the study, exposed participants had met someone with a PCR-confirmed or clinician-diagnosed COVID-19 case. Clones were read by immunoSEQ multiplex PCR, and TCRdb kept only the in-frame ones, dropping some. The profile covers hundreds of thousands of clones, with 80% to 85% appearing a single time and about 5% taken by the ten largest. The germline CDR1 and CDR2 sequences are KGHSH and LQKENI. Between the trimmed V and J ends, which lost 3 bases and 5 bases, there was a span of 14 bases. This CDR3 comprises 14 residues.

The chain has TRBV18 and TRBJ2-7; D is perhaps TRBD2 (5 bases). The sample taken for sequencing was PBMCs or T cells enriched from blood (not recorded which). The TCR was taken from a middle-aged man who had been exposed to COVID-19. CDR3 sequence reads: CASSPVGKANEQYF. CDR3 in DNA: TGTGCCAGCTCACCGGTCGGGAAGGCTAACGAGCAGTACTTC.